Listed below are T cell receptor beta chains from one sample, sequenced in a study of T cells in Graves' hyperthyroidism and ophthalmopathy. TCRdb fed the multiplex PCR reads into MiXCR, producing one record per CDR3 protein. The table lists approximately 420,000 distinct CDR3 sequences, around 15% of them singletons. Sequences were obtained from blood. The receptors shown here come from a woman younger than 30 with Graves' hyperthyroidism. The CDR3 runs from the conserved cysteine through the conserved F or W. D genes are given only for firm matches.

>TRBJ2-3|TRBV7-3|NA
CASSLVGGITDTQYF
>TRBJ2-2|TRBV7-2|TRBD1
CASSLDRGNTGELFF
>TRBJ1-2|TRBV11-1|NA
CASSLAPEYSGYTF
>TRBJ1-5|TRBV6-1|NA
CASRPDRGQPQHF
>TRBJ2-5|TRBV3-1|NA
CASSLILLQETQYF
>TRBJ1-4|TRBV6-1|NA
CASTAGVTLEKLFF
>TRBJ1-1|TRBV29-1|NA
CSVEDPLGQGAFF
>TRBJ2-1|TRBV5-1|NA
CASSSRTGSEQFF
>TRBJ1-1|TRBV2|NA
CASSGEENTETFF
>TRBJ2-3|TRBV5-1|TRBD1
CASTSTGSTDTQYF
>TRBJ2-1|TRBV20-1|TRBD2
CSAMSGSSYNEQFF
>TRBJ2-2|TRBV28|NA
CASDYSGGRTGELFF
>TRBJ2-1|TRBV12-3/TRBV12-4|NA
CASSLPSVEQFF
>TRBJ2-1|TRBV28|TRBD1
CASSLLPGQASNEQFF
>TRBJ2-7|TRBV27|TRBD2
CASSPDGGDSYEQYF
>TRBJ1-6|TRBV6-1|TRBD1
CASSADRDNSPLHF
>TRBJ2-7|TRBV5-1|NA
CASSLVLGGTYEQYF
>TRBJ1-5|TRBV28|NA
CASSSSYQPQHF
>TRBJ2-3|TRBV28|NA
CASRSQSTDTQYF
>TRBJ2-7|TRBV10-3|NA
CAISGTGQTYEQYF
>TRBJ1-5|TRBV6-1|TRBD1
CASSEGAGGYSNQPQHF
>TRBJ2-7|TRBV18|NA
CASSPQGIEQYF
>TRBJ1-5|TRBV30|NA
CASGSGIGNQPQHF
>TRBJ1-3|TRBV28|NA
CASSLIPGGTGNTIYF
>TRBJ1-1|TRBV6-5|TRBD1
CASSYSAGGTEAFF
>TRBJ2-1|TRBV12-3/TRBV12-4|NA
CASSLFHEQFF
>TRBJ1-1|TRBV20-1|TRBD1
CSARGAGGNTEAFF
>TRBJ1-3|TRBV28|NA
CASRAIIPPIYF
>TRBJ1-6|TRBV2|NA
CASSEWGDYNSPLHF
>TRBJ1-5|TRBV6-1|NA
CASSEALEGGYSNQPQHF
>TRBJ1-1|TRBV20-1|NA
CSAQTEAFF
>TRBJ2-3|TRBV30|NA
CAWSVLGTVDTQYF
>TRBJ1-5|TRBV28|NA
CASSSSGGLSNQPQHF
>TRBJ1-2|TRBV7-9|TRBD1
CASSLVQGQGYTF
>TRBJ2-5|TRBV6-2/TRBV6-3|NA
CASSRSLQYQETQYF